This section outlines one T cell receptor beta chain sequence together with its context. What it binds is unknown. The sample comes from a study of shared clonotypes between healthy human individuals. The repertoire was sequenced with immunoSEQ multiplex PCR; TCRdb's copy has only in-frame clones and lacks some. The data contain 1.4 million or so clones, approximately 98.5% of them seen just once; the ten biggest clones take up roughly 0.35%. All of the donors resided in Nashville, Tennessee, and each was a Caucasian adult. Splitting of CD4+ cells produced CD45RA+ naive and CD45RA-negative memory subsets. V trimming: 9 bases; J trimming: 5 bases; junction bases outside the gene matches: 12. The CDR3 is made up of 14 amino acids. Germline V gene lookup returns CDR1 LNHDA and CDR2 SQIVND (reference sequence). Study results and caveats: Four donors held 4.5% to 5% of naive CD4 clonotypes in common.

V gene TRBV19 combines with J gene TRBJ1-2; 7 bases line up with TRBD1. The sample taken for sequencing was naive CD4+ T cells sorted from blood. Regarding subset: CD45RA+ positively selected. This receptor was obtained from a man aged 25 to 45 in good health. The CDR3 region is CASSPDRERYGYTF. CDR3 nucleotides: TGTGCCAGCAGTCCAGACAGGGAGAGATATGGCTACACCTTC. The full variable domain, its missing parts supplied by reference TRBV19 and TRBJ1-2, is DGGITQSPKYLFRKEGQNVTLSCEQNLNHDAMYWYRQDPGQGLRLIYYSQIVNDFQKGDIAEGYSVSREKKESFPLTVTSAQKNPTAFYLCASSPDRERYGYTFGSGTRLTVV.